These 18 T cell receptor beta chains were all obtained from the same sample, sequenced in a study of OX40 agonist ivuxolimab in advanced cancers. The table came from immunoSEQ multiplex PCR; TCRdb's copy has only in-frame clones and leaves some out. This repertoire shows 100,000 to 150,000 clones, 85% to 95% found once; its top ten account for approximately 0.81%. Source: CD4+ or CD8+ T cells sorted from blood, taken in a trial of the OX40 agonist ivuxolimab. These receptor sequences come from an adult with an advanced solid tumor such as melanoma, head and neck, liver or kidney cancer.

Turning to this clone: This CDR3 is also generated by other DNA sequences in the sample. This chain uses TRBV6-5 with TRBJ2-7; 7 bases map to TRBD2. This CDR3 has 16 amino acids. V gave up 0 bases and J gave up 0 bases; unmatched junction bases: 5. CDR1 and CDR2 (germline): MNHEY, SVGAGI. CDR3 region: CASSYSKAGASYEQYF. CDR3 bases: TGTGCCAGCAGTTACTCGAAGGCGGGAGCCTCCTACGAGCAGTACTTC.

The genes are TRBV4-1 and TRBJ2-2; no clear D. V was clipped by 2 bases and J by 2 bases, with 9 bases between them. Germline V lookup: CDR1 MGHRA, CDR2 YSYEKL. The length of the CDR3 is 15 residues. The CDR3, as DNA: TGCGCCAGCAGCCAACCGGAGATTAACACCGGGGAGCTGTTTTTT. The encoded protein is CASSQPEINTGELFF.

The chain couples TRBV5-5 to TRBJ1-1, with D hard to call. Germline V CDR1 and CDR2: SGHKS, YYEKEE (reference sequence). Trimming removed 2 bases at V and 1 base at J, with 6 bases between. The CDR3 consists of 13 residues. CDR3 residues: CASSFLENTEAFF. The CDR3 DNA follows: TGTGCCAGCAGCTTCCTGGAGAACACTGAAGCTTTCTTT.

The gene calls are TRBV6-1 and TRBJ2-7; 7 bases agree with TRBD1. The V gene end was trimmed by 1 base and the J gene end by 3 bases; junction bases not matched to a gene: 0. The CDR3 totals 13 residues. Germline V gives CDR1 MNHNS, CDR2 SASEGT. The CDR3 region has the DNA TGTGCCAGCAGTGAAGACAGGGGCTACGAGCAGTACTTC. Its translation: CASSEDRGYEQYF.

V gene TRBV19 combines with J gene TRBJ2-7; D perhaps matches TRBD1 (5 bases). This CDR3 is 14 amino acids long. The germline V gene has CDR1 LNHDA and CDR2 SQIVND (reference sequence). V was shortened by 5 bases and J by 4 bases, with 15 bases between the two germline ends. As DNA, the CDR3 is TGTGCCAGTAGTCCCAGGACACTCCGGTACGAGCAGTACTTC. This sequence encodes CASSPRTLRYEQYF.

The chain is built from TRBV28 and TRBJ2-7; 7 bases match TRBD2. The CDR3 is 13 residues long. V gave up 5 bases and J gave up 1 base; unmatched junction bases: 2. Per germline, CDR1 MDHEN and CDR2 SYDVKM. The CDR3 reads CASSLGLSYEQYF. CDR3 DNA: TGTGCCAGCAGTCTGGGACTATCCTACGAGCAGTACTTC.

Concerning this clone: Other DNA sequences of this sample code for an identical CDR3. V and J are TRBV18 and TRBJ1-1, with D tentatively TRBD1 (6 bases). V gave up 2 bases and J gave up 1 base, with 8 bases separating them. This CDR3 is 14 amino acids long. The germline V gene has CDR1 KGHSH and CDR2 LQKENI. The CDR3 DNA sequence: TGTGCCAGCTCACCAGCAGGGGAGAACACTGAAGCTTTCTTT. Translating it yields CASSPAGENTEAFF.

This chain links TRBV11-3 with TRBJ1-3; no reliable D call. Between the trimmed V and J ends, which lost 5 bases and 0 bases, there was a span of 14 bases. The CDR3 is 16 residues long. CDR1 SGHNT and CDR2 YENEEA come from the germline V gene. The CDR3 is CASSPVLPNSGNTIYF. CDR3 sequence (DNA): TGTGCCAGCAGCCCAGTGTTGCCCAACTCTGGAAACACCATATATTTT. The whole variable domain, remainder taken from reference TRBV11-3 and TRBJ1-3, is EAGVVQSPRYKIIEKKQPVAFWCNPISGHNTLYWYLQNLGQGPELLIRYENEEAVDDSQLPKDRFSAERLKGVDSTLKIQPAELGDSAVYLCASSPVLPNSGNTIYFGEGSWLTVV.

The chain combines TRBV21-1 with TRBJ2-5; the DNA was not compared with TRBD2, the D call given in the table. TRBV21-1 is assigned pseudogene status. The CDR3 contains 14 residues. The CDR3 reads CASSPSPGQETQYF. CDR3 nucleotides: TGTGCCAGCAGCCCAAGCCCGGGGCAAGAGACCCAGTACTTC.

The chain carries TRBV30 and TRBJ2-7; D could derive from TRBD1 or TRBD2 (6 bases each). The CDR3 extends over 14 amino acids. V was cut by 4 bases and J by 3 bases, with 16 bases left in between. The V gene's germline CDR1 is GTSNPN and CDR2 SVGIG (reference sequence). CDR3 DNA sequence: TGTGCCTGGACCCCGGGGGCGGGATTCTACGAGCAGTACTTC. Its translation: CAWTPGAGFYEQYF.

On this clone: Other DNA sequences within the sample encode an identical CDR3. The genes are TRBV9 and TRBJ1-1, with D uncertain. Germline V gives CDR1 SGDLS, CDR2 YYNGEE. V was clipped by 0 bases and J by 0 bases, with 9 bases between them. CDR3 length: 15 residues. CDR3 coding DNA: TGTGCCAGCAGCGTAGGTACAAGCATGAACACTGAAGCTTTCTTT. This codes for CASSVGTSMNTEAFF.

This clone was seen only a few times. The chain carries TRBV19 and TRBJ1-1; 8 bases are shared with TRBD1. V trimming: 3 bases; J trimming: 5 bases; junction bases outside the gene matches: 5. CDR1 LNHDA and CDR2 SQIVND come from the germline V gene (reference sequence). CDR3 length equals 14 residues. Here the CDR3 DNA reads TGTGCCAGTAGTATGGCACAGGGGGGTACTGAAGCTTTCTTT. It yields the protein CASSMAQGGTEAFF.

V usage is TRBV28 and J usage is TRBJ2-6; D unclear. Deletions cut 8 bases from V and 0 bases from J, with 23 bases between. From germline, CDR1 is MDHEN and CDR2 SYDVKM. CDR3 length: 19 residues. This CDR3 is CASFKRPGLKSSGANVLTF. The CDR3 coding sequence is TGTGCCAGCTTTAAGCGTCCAGGCCTGAAGTCCTCTGGGGCCAACGTCCTGACTTTC. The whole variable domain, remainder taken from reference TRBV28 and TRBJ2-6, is DVKVTQSSRYLVKRTGEKVFLECVQDMDHENMFWYRQDPGLGLRLIYFSYDVKMKEKGDIPEGYSVSREKKERFSLILESASTNQTSMYLCASFKRPGLKSSGANVLTFGAGSRLTVL.

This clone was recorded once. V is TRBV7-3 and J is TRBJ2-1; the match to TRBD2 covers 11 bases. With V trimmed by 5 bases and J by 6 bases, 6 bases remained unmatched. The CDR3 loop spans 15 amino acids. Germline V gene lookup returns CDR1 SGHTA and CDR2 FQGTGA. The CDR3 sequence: CASSKLAGVGNEQFF. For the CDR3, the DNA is TGTGCCAGCAGCAAACTAGCGGGAGTCGGCAATGAGCAGTTCTTC. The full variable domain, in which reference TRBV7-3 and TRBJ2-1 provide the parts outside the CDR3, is GAGVSQTPSNKVTEKGKYVELRCDPISGHTALYWYRQSLGQGPEFLIYFQGTGAADDSGLPNDRFFAVRPEGSVSTLKIQRTERGDSAVYLCASSKLAGVGNEQFFGPGTRLTVL.

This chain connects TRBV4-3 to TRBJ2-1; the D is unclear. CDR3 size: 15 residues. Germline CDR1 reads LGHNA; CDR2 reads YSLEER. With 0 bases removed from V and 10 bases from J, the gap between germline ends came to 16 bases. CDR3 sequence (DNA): TGCGCCAGCAGCCAAGATCGGAGAATTGGGTCCGAGCAGTTCTTC. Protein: CASSQDRRIGSEQFF.

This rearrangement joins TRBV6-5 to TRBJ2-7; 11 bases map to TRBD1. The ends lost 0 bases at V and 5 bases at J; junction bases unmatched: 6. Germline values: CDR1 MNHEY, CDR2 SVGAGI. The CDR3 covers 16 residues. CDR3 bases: TGTGCCAGCAGTTACTCGTGGGACAGGGGGACGCACGAGCAGTACTTC. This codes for CASSYSWDRGTHEQYF.

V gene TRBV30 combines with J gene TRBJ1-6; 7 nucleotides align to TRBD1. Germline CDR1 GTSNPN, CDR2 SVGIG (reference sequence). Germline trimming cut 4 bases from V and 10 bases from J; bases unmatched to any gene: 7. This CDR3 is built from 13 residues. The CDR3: CAWTTGAPSPLHF. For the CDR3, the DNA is TGTGCCTGGACCACAGGGGCTCCATCACCCCTCCACTTT. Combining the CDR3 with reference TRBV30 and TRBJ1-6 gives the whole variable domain SQTIHQWPATLVQPVGSPLSLECTVEGTSNPNLYWYRQAAGRGLQLLFYSVGIGQISSEVPQNLSASRPQDRQFILSSKKLLLSDSGFYLCAWTTGAPSPLHFGNGTRLTVT.

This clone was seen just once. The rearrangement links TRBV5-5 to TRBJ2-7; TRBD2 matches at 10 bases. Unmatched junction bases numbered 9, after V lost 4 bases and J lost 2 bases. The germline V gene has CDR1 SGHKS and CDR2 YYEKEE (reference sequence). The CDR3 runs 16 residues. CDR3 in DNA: TGTGCCAGCAGCACGGGACTAGCGCGAGATCCCTACGAGCAGTACTTC. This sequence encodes CASSTGLARDPYEQYF. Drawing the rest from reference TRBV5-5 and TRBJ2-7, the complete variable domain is DAGVTQSPTHLIKTRGQQVTLRCSPISGHKSVSWYQQVLGQGPQFIFQYYEKEERGRGNFPDRFSARQFPNYSSELNVNALLLGDSALYLCASSTGLARDPYEQYFGPGTRLTVT.